What follows are 19 T cell receptor beta chains derived from one specimen sequenced in a study of identical twins. One entry per CDR3 protein results from TCRdb running MiXCR on the 5' RACE reads. The sample shows 1.5 million or so distinct CDR3 sequences, around 33% of them seen only once. The sample was cord blood. All receptors derive from a newborn girl in good health.

Here the CDR3 DNA reads TGCAGTGCTAGAGATCGCAGCTCTGGGGCCAACGTCCTGACTTTC. This gives the protein CSARDRSSGANVLTF. The rearrangement uses TRBV20-1 and TRBJ2-6, with D unclear. The V and J ends lost 0 bases and 0 bases respectively, with 6 bases between them. The CDR3 has 15 amino acids. Germline V gene data show CDR1 as DFQATT and CDR2 as SNEGSKA (reference sequence).

The chain is built from TRBV12-3 or TRBV12-4 and TRBJ1-5; no definite D call. Trimming stripped 7 bases from V and 4 bases from J, with 14 bases between. The CDR3 contains 14 residues. The CDR3 reads CASTLLRDNQPQHF. CDR3 sequence (DNA): TGTGCCAGCACCCTTCTTAGGGATAATCAGCCCCAGCATTTT.

There are a few counts of this clonotype. At one of its ends the junction is not consistent with the germline gene, which may arise from a read error. The chain carries TRBV7-7 and TRBJ2-5, with D possibly matching TRBD2 (5 bases). The CDR3 contains 13 residues. Per germline, CDR1 SSHAT and CDR2 FNYEAQ (reference sequence). The CDR3 coding sequence is TGTGCTAGCAGCTTTAGCGCAGGAGAGACCCAGTACTTC. Amino acids: CASSFSAGETQYF.

The rearrangement uses TRBV6-2 or TRBV6-3 and TRBJ1-2, with D unresolved. Trimming removed 4 bases from V and 8 bases from J, with 11 bases in between. CDR1 and CDR2 from the germline V gene are MNHEY and SVGEGT. The CDR3 length is 12 residues. CDR3 bases: TGTGCCAGCAGTTTCGGGCAGGAGGGCTACACCTTC. Translation: CASSFGQEGYTF.

This clonotype has a single count. The chain joins TRBV28 to TRBJ1-6; D ambiguous. Germline V lookup: CDR1 MDHEN, CDR2 SYDVKM. V lost 6 bases and J 4 bases, leaving 13 bases between the germline ends. The CDR3 length is 15 residues. Here the CDR3 reads CASSPMVGYNSPLHF. DNA for the CDR3: TGTGCCAGCAGCCCTATGGTCGGATATAATTCACCCCTCCACTTT. Filled out from reference TRBV28 and TRBJ1-6, the complete variable domain reads DVKVTQSSRYLVKRTGEKVFLECVQDMDHENMFWYRQDPGLGLRLIYFSYDVKMKEKGDIPEGYSVSREKKERFSLILESASTNQTSMYLCASSPMVGYNSPLHFGNGTRLTVT.

This rearrangement joins TRBV12-3 or TRBV12-4 to TRBJ1-4; D is unclear. The CDR3 extends over 13 amino acids. Trimming left V 6 bases short and J 6 bases short, with 11 bases between. The CDR3 loop is CASRLTGYEKLFF. The CDR3 DNA sequence: TGTGCCAGCAGATTGACCGGCTATGAAAAACTGTTTTTT.

The table lists this clonotype with a few counts. V is TRBV20-1 and J is TRBJ1-5; D may be TRBD1 (5 bases). This CDR3 contains 14 residues. Germline V gene data show CDR1 as DFQATT and CDR2 as SNEGSKA (reference sequence). V lost 5 bases to trimming and J lost 3 bases, with 14 bases between them. CDR3 nucleotide sequence: TGCAGTGCTCGCAGACCAGGGTCCAATCAGCCCCAGCATTTT. It translates to CSARRPGSNQPQHF.

This clonotype has a handful of counts. The V and J genes are TRBV2 and TRBJ2-3; 7 positions agree with TRBD2. Germline V gene sequence: CDR1 SNHLY, CDR2 FYNNEI. This CDR3 comprises 15 residues. The junction had 7 bases not matched to a gene; V was cut back by 5 bases and J by 2 bases. The CDR3 region has the DNA TGTGCCAGCAGTCGACTAGCCCTAGACACAGATACGCAGTATTTT. As protein: CASSRLALDTDTQYF.

The table lists this clonotype with a few counts. The chain has TRBV7-2 and TRBJ2-1; perhaps TRBD2 as D (6 bases). V lost 5 bases and J lost 2, with 13 bases in between. CDR1 and CDR2 (germline): SGHTA, FQGNSA. The CDR3 loop spans 15 amino acids. The CDR3 protein is CASSTNGRTYNEQFF. The CDR3 DNA reads as TGTGCCAGCAGCACGAACGGGAGAACCTACAATGAGCAGTTCTTC.

Worth noting for this clonotype: This could be a read error, since a much larger clone is one nucleotide away. J is TRBJ2-5 and V is TRBV6-5, with 8 bases that match TRBD1. V gave up 2 bases and J gave up 4 bases; unmatched junction bases: 3. This CDR3 is 14 amino acids long. CDR1 MNHEY and CDR2 SVGAGI come from the germline V gene. The CDR3 loop is CASSYGGTGETQYF. The CDR3 bases are TGTGCCAGCAGTTACGGCGGGACAGGAGAGACCCAGTACTTC.

J is TRBJ1-5 and V is TRBV6-5; 8 bases align to TRBD1. The CDR3 is made up of 15 amino acids. CDR1 and CDR2 from the germline V gene are MNHEY and SVGAGI. The trim removed 5 bases at V and 0 bases at J, leaving 3 bases unmatched. This CDR3 is CASSRDRSSNQPQHF. The DNA for the CDR3 is TGTGCCAGCAGTCGGGACAGGTCTAGCAATCAGCCCCAGCATTTT.

J is TRBJ2-5 and V is TRBV7-6, with no clear D. Trimming removed 3 bases at V and 11 bases at J, with 16 bases between. The CDR3 contains 13 residues. Germline values: CDR1 SGHVS, CDR2 FNYEAQ. This CDR3 reads CASSFDLGDEQYF. The CDR3 coding sequence is TGTGCCAGCAGCTTTGACCTAGGCGATGAGCAGTACTTC.

Only a few counts were recorded for this clonotype. The chain is built from TRBV15 and TRBJ1-2, with a tentative D call TRBD1 (5 bases). Germline V gene lookup returns CDR1 LNHNV and CDR2 YYDKDF (reference sequence). This CDR3 comprises 14 residues. The V end lost 4 bases, the J end lost 7 bases, and 16 bases lay between the germline ends. CDR3 bases: TGTGCCACCAGCACTCCGACAGTGAGTGCTGGCTACACCTTC. This codes for CATSTPTVSAGYTF.

The V and J genes are TRBV11-1 and TRBJ1-1; no clear D gene. Between the trimmed V and J ends, which lost 8 bases and 1 base, there was a span of 17 bases. The CDR3 covers 15 residues. Germline CDR1 and CDR2: SGHAT and FQDESV (reference sequence). CDR3 loop: CASEALGPGNTEAFF. In nucleotides, the CDR3 is TGTGCCAGCGAAGCCTTAGGTCCAGGGAACACTGAAGCTTTCTTT. The variable domain in full, with the rest retrieved from reference TRBV11-1 and TRBJ1-1, is EAEVAQSPRYKITEKSQAVAFWCDPISGHATLYWYRQILGQGPELLVQFQDESVVDDSQLPKDRFSAERLKGVDSTLKIQPAELGDSAMYLCASEALGPGNTEAFFGQGTRLTVV.

The chain joins TRBV20-1 to TRBJ1-2; 7 bases map to TRBD1. Germline CDR1 is DFQATT and CDR2 is SNEGSKA (reference sequence). V shed 4 bases and J 1 base; nucleotides not matched to a gene: 0. The CDR3 has 12 amino acids. CDR3 nucleotide sequence: TGCAGTGCTACAGGGGGTAACTATGGCTACACCTTC. This translates into CSATGGNYGYTF.

The genes are TRBV27 and TRBJ2-7, with D hard to call. The CDR3 is made up of 13 amino acids. Trimming removed 5 bases from V and 1 base from J, with 9 bases in between. Germline V gives CDR1 MNHEY, CDR2 SMNVEV (reference sequence). CDR3 nucleotide sequence: TGTGCCAGCAGTGCCCTTTTGTCCTACGAGCAGTACTTC. Encoded protein: CASSALLSYEQYF.

The chain has TRBV4-2 and TRBJ2-2; perhaps TRBD2 as D (7 bases). In germline, CDR1 is LGHNA, CDR2 YNFKEQ. This CDR3 is built from 17 residues. V was clipped by 0 bases and J by 3 bases, with 14 bases between them. Here the CDR3 reads CASSQDLGGRDTGELFF. As DNA, the CDR3 is TGTGCCAGCAGCCAAGATCTGGGGGGGCGCGACACCGGGGAGCTGTTTTTT.

The chain combines TRBV12-3 or TRBV12-4 with TRBJ2-1; TRBD1 matches 7 bases. V was clipped by 6 bases and J by 4 bases; unmatched bases: 9. The CDR3 is 15 residues long. Here the CDR3 reads CASRDDRVPYNEQFF. CDR3 DNA: TGTGCCAGCAGGGATGACAGGGTCCCGTACAATGAGCAGTTCTTC.

The V gene is TRBV4-2, the J gene TRBJ2-4; D might be TRBD1 (5 bases). The length of the CDR3 is 14 residues. The germline CDR1 and CDR2 sequences are LGHNA and YNFKEQ. V was trimmed by 2 bases and J by 6 bases, leaving 11 bases between them. The CDR3 is CASSQRQPRNIQYF. The CDR3 DNA follows: TGTGCCAGCAGCCAACGACAGCCCCGAAACATTCAGTACTTC.